A single sample gave rise to the 31 T cell receptor beta chains below, sequenced in a study of T and B cells in COVID-19 patients. TRB was amplified from around 230-520 ng of blood genomic DNA. BIOMED2 TRB-A/B primer pools were used in multiplex TRB PCR. One entry per CDR3 protein, called by TCRdb with MiXCR from the multiplex PCR reads. This sample has about 5,100 distinct CDR3 sequences; around 27% occur once, and the top ten carry roughly 35%. Sequencing input: blood. Every receptor here comes from a human donor with active COVID-19.

There are a few counts of this clonotype. The gene calls are TRBV5-1 and TRBJ1-2; D gene unclear. Germline CDR1 SGHRS, CDR2 YFSETQ. The CDR3 has 14 amino acids. V lost 2 bases, J lost 3 bases, and 11 bases lay in between. CDR3 sequence reads: CASSLLTADYGYTF. The CDR3 DNA reads as TGCGCCAGCAGCTTACTTACAGCGGACTATGGCTACACCTTC.

The chain combines TRBV7-2 with TRBJ1-5; D is possibly TRBD1 (6 bases). V lost 4 bases and J 2 bases, leaving 18 bases between the germline ends. CDR1 is SGHTA and CDR2 is FQGNSA in the germline V gene. The CDR3 extends over 17 amino acids. DNA for the CDR3: TGTGCCAGCAGCTCCGAGGGGGGTCCGTCGCGCAATCAGCCCCAGCATTTT. Amino acid sequence: CASSSEGGPSRNQPQHF. Using reference TRBV7-2 and TRBJ1-5 for the parts outside the CDR3, the full variable domain is GAGVSQSPSNKVTEKGKDVELRCDPISGHTALYWYRQSLGQGLEFLIYFQGNSAPDKSGLPSDRFSAERTGGSVSTLTIQRTQQEDSAVYLCASSSEGGPSRNQPQHFGDGTRLSIL.

This clonotype has just a few counts. J is TRBJ2-7 and V is TRBV12-3 or TRBV12-4; no clear D gene. The CDR3 length is 15 residues. The germline V and J ends were trimmed by 6 bases and 5 bases, with 20 bases remaining between them. DNA of the CDR3: TGTGCCAGCAGCCTTGCGTCCGCGGTACTGGACGAGCAGTACTTC. Encoded protein: CASSLASAVLDEQYF.

J is TRBJ2-5 and V is TRBV7-9; 7 positions match TRBD2. Looked up from germline, CDR1 is SEHNR and CDR2 is FQNEAQ (reference sequence). Losses at the gene ends were 6 bases for V and 5 bases for J; bases not matched to a gene: 9. The CDR3 has 14 amino acids. In DNA, the CDR3 is TGTGCCAGCAGATCCGGGGGGTCAGGGGAGACCCAGTACTTC. Translation gives CASRSGGSGETQYF. Full variable domain (remainder filled in from reference TRBV7-9 and TRBJ2-5): DTGVSQNPRHKITKRGQNVTFRCDPISEHNRLYWYRQTLGQGPEFLTYFQNEAQLEKSRLLSDRFSAERPKGSFSTLEIQRTEQGDSAMYLCASRSGGSGETQYFGPGTRLLVL.

This clonotype was counted a few times. V is TRBV6-5 and J is TRBJ1-1; weak D call: TRBD1 (6 bases). V was cut by 6 bases and J by 0 bases, with 14 bases left in between. CDR3 size: 15 residues. Germline V gene sequence: CDR1 MNHEY, CDR2 SVGAGI. CDR3: CASRRPGAMNTEAFF. CDR3 DNA sequence: TGTGCCAGCAGAAGACCAGGGGCCATGAACACTGAAGCTTTCTTT.

The CDR3 nucleotides are TGCGCCAGCAGCTCGGCGGGGGGGGTGGAGACCCAGTACTTC. This codes for CASSSAGGVETQYF. This chain connects TRBV5-1 to TRBJ2-5; 9 positions match TRBD2. V lost 3 bases, J lost 5 bases, and 5 bases stayed unmatched. CDR3 length: 14 amino acids. CDR1 is SGHRS and CDR2 is YFSETQ in the germline V gene.

This clonotype came up a few times. This rearrangement joins TRBV7-2 to TRBJ2-7, with 7 bases aligning to TRBD1. Trimming removed 2 bases from V and 2 bases from J; junction bases left unmatched: 6. The CDR3 has 15 residues. The V gene's germline CDR1 is SGHTA and CDR2 FQGNSA. CDR3: CASSLMPGGTYEQYF. The CDR3 nucleotides are TGTGCCAGCAGCTTAATGCCAGGGGGTACCTACGAGCAGTACTTC. Drawing the rest from reference TRBV7-2 and TRBJ2-7, the complete variable domain is GAGVSQSPSNKVTEKGKDVELRCDPISGHTALYWYRQSLGQGLEFLIYFQGNSAPDKSGLPSDRFSAERTGGSVSTLTIQRTQQEDSAVYLCASSLMPGGTYEQYFGPGTRLTVT.

The J gene is TRBJ2-7, the V gene TRBV24-1, with D possibly matching TRBD2 (5 bases). The CDR3 covers 12 residues. V was pared by 0 bases and J by 7 bases, with 6 bases between. Per germline, CDR1 KGHDR and CDR2 SFDVKD. The DNA for the CDR3 is TGTGCCACCAGTGATTTGAGAGGGGAGCAGTACTTC. Protein product: CATSDLRGEQYF.

This chain connects TRBV5-4 to TRBJ2-4; weak D call: TRBD2 (6 bases). The CDR3 is 14 amino acids. The V gene lost 0 bases and the J gene lost 9 bases, with 13 bases spanning the gap. In germline, CDR1 is SGHNT, CDR2 YYREEE (reference sequence). CDR3 DNA: TGTGCCAGCAGCTTGGGGGGCGCCGGGGGCATTCAGTACTTC. Translated, it gives CASSLGGAGGIQYF.

The sample holds a few counts of this clonotype. The V and J genes are TRBV24-1 and TRBJ2-1; the D gene is possibly TRBD1 (6 bases). Germline CDR1 reads KGHDR; CDR2 reads SFDVKD. V lost 4 bases and J lost 4, with 16 bases in between. The CDR3 length is 16 residues. In DNA, the CDR3 is TGTGCCACCAGTGACTCCAGGGGTGCGTGGTACAATGAGCAGTTCTTC. Translation: CATSDSRGAWYNEQFF.

This clonotype is labeled medium-sized (0.01 to 0.1%). The chain combines TRBV6-5 with TRBJ2-2; perhaps D is TRBD1 or TRBD2 (5 bases each). Trimming took off 6 bases at V and 0 bases at J, with 11 bases between the two ends. The CDR3 length is 15 residues. Germline assignment: CDR1 MNHEY and CDR2 SVGAGI. The CDR3 DNA reads TGTGCCAGCAGACCAGGGACCTCGAACACCGGGGAGCTGTTTTTT. This gives the protein CASRPGTSNTGELFF.

This chain uses TRBV29-1 with TRBJ2-7; 7 bases match TRBD1. Germline trimming cut 7 bases from V and 4 bases from J; bases unmatched to any gene: 10. Germline V lookup: CDR1 SQVTM, CDR2 ANQGSEA. This CDR3 spans 13 amino acids. Written as DNA, the CDR3 is TGCAGCGCCGGGTTAGGGGGCTGGTACGAGCAGTACTTC. This codes for CSAGLGGWYEQYF.

Only a few counts were recorded for this clonotype. The rearrangement joins TRBV7-2 to TRBJ1-5; TRBD1 aligns across 10 bases. Looked up from germline, CDR1 is SGHTA and CDR2 is FQGNSA. Trimming removed 3 bases from V and 2 bases from J; junction bases left unmatched: 7. There are 17 residues in the CDR3. The CDR3 DNA sequence: TGTGCCAGCAGCTTTTCGGGGACAGGGGACGGCAATCAGCCCCAGCATTTT. It yields the protein CASSFSGTGDGNQPQHF. Full variable domain (remainder filled in from reference TRBV7-2 and TRBJ1-5): GAGVSQSPSNKVTEKGKDVELRCDPISGHTALYWYRQSLGQGLEFLIYFQGNSAPDKSGLPSDRFSAERTGGSVSTLTIQRTQQEDSAVYLCASSFSGTGDGNQPQHFGDGTRLSIL.

This clonotype was counted between two and nine times. This sequence joins TRBV6-6 and TRBJ1-5; no clear D gene. Deletions cut 4 bases from V and 10 bases from J, with 14 bases between. Germline CDR1 and CDR2: MNHNY and SVGAGI (reference sequence). The CDR3 contains 13 residues. CDR3 in amino acids: CASSSSPGVPQHF. In nucleotides, the CDR3 is TGTGCCAGCAGTTCATCCCCTGGCGTCCCCCAGCATTTT.

By its share, this clonotype is medium-sized. The gene calls are TRBV5-4 and TRBJ2-3, with D unresolved. Germline lookup yields CDR1 SGHNT and CDR2 YYREEE (reference sequence). Between the trimmed V and J ends, which lost 1 base and 5 bases, there was a span of 5 bases. This CDR3 is built from 12 residues. The CDR3 reads CASSLFLDTQYF. CDR3 sequence (DNA): TGTGCCAGCAGCTTGTTCCTAGATACGCAGTATTTT.

In the case of this clonotype: A read error is possible here, since a much larger clone lies one base away. The chain couples TRBV27 to TRBJ2-7; D is perhaps TRBD1 (5 bases). The tail of the sequence fits TRBJ2-1 better, so the J call may be wrong. In germline, CDR1 is MNHEY, CDR2 SMNVEV (reference sequence). CDR3 length: 14 amino acids. For the CDR3, the DNA is TGTGCCACCTGGGGCAGGACAAGCTCCTACGAGCAGTTCTTC. Protein product: CATWGRTSSYEQFF.

The V call is TRBV7-2, the J call TRBJ2-3, with TRBD2 identical over 12 bases. The V gene's germline CDR1 is SGHTA and CDR2 FQGNSA. The trim removed 7 bases at V and 1 base at J, leaving 3 bases unmatched. The CDR3 extends over 15 amino acids. The CDR3 nucleotides are TGTGCCAGCACACTAGCGGGGGGTCGCACAGATACGCAGTATTTT. Translation gives CASTLAGGRTDTQYF.

This clonotype was picked up a small number of times. The rearrangement uses TRBV5-1 and TRBJ2-2; 10 positions agree with TRBD1. With 6 bases clipped from V and 6 bases from J, the junction kept 8 bases outside the gene matches. Germline V CDR1 and CDR2: SGHRS, YFSETQ. CDR3 length: 15 residues. This CDR3 is CASTPGTGEAGELFF. The DNA for the CDR3 is TGCGCCAGCACCCCAGGGACAGGGGAAGCCGGGGAGCTGTTTTTT. Using reference TRBV5-1 and TRBJ2-2 for the parts outside the CDR3, the full variable domain is KAGVTQTPRYLIKTRGQQVTLSCSPISGHRSVSWYQQTPGQGLQFLFEYFSETQRNKGNFPGRFSGRQFSNSRSEMNVSTLELGDSALYLCASTPGTGEAGELFFGEGSRLTVL.

This clonotype was detected only a few times. CDR3 in DNA: TGTGCCAGCAGCTCGGTATTAAGGTTAGATACGCAGTATTTT. Protein product: CASSSVLRLDTQYF. This chain links TRBV27 with TRBJ2-3; no firm D call. The V gene lost 6 bases and the J gene lost 5 bases, with 15 bases spanning the gap. CDR1 and CDR2 (germline): MNHEY, SMNVEV (reference sequence). This CDR3 spans 14 amino acids.

The V call is TRBV10-3, the J call TRBJ2-7, with D uncertain. Germline V gives CDR1 ENHRY, CDR2 SYGVKD. The CDR3 covers 10 residues. V gave up 8 bases and J gave up 7 bases, with 9 bases separating them. The CDR3 is CAIGVGEQYF. CDR3 nucleotides: TGTGCCATCGGTGTGGGGGAGCAGTACTTC.

The genes are TRBV7-2 and TRBJ2-2; D is unclear. V dropped 1 base and J dropped 6 bases, with 6 bases sitting between them. From germline, CDR1 is SGHTA and CDR2 FQGNSA. This CDR3 comprises 13 residues. The CDR3 DNA sequence: TGTGCCAGCAGCTTAGATCGGTCCGGGGAGCTGTTTTTT. Translation gives CASSLDRSGELFF.

This clonotype is categorized as medium-sized. The V call is TRBV6-4, the J call TRBJ2-3; 12 bases match TRBD2. The V gene's germline CDR1 is MRHNA and CDR2 SNTAGT. V was clipped by 4 bases and J by 1 base; unmatched bases: 0. This CDR3 is built from 15 residues. CDR3 nucleotide sequence: TGTGCCAGCAGTGGACTAGCGGGGGGCACAGATACGCAGTATTTT. This gives the protein CASSGLAGGTDTQYF.

The chain is built from TRBV20-1 and TRBJ1-3; 7 nucleotides line up with TRBD1. This CDR3 is 14 amino acids long. Germline V gives CDR1 DFQATT, CDR2 SNEGSKA (reference sequence). V lost 3 bases to trimming and J lost 0 bases; unmatched junction nucleotides: 2. The CDR3 is CSASQGVSGNTIYF. In nucleotides, the CDR3 is TGCAGTGCTAGTCAGGGGGTCTCTGGAAACACCATATATTTT.

The J gene is TRBJ2-2, the V gene TRBV12-3 or TRBV12-4; 11 bases agree with TRBD2. The V and J ends lost 3 bases and 6 bases, in that order; junction bases with no gene match: 3. The CDR3 is 15 residues long. CDR3 sequence reads: CASSFIAGGAGELFF. In DNA, the CDR3 is TGTGCCAGCAGTTTTATAGCGGGGGGGGCCGGGGAGCTGTTTTTT.

This clonotype was observed a handful of times. The chain carries TRBV10-3 and TRBJ2-3; 7 bases line up with TRBD1. The CDR3 contains 14 residues. The germline V gene has CDR1 ENHRY and CDR2 SYGVKD. V dropped 10 bases and J dropped 2; count of bases not matched to a gene: 9. CDR3: CATSGQVLTDTQYF. Written as DNA, the CDR3 is TGTGCCACTAGTGGACAGGTCCTCACAGATACGCAGTATTTT.

By frequency in the sample, this clonotype is large (0.1 to 1%). The chain links TRBV29-1 to TRBJ2-7; D is uncertain. Trimming shortened V by 4 bases and J by 1 base, and 5 bases separated the two germline ends. Germline V CDR1 and CDR2: SQVTM, ANQGSEA. The CDR3 totals 11 residues. DNA for the CDR3: TGCAGCGTTGTGAATTCCTACGAGCAGTACTTC. Its protein product is CSVVNSYEQYF.

This sequence joins TRBV7-2 and TRBJ2-3, with D unclear. This CDR3 comprises 13 residues. Trimming left V 1 base short and J 2 bases short, with 4 bases between. The germline gives CDR1 SGHTA, CDR2 FQGNSA. The CDR3 bases are TGTGCCAGCAGCTTAGTAATCACAGATACGCAGTATTTT. It encodes CASSLVITDTQYF.

Judged by abundance, this clonotype is medium-sized. V usage is TRBV27 and J usage is TRBJ2-7; 7 positions agree with TRBD1. V dropped 4 bases and J dropped 0; count of bases not matched to a gene: 9. This CDR3 contains 16 residues. Germline CDR1 is MNHEY and CDR2 is SMNVEV (reference sequence). CDR3 amino acids: CASSSPGDRASYEQYF. The CDR3 DNA sequence: TGTGCCAGCAGTTCTCCCGGAGACAGGGCCTCCTACGAGCAGTACTTC.

By sample fraction, this clonotype is medium-sized (0.01 to 0.1%). The J gene is TRBJ2-7, the V gene TRBV12-3 or TRBV12-4; possibly TRBD2 for D (7 bases). The germline V and J ends were trimmed by 5 bases and 3 bases, with 17 bases remaining between them. The CDR3 is 15 amino acids. This CDR3 is CASSVQWGGLYEQYF. CDR3 bases: TGTGCCAGCAGTGTGCAGTGGGGGGGCCTCTACGAGCAGTACTTC.

This clonotype appeared a few times. The chain couples TRBV12-5 to TRBJ2-1; 9 nucleotides agree with TRBD2. Germline V gene sequence: CDR1 LGHNT, CDR2 FRNRAP. The CDR3 is made up of 16 amino acids. Trimming removed 6 bases from V and 4 bases from J; junction bases left unmatched: 10. CDR3 in amino acids: CASGSLLSGRYNEQFF. CDR3 nucleotides: TGTGCTAGTGGGTCCCTTCTAAGCGGGAGGTACAATGAGCAGTTCTTC. The whole variable domain, filled in from reference TRBV12-5 and TRBJ2-1, reads DARVTQTPRHKVTEMGQEVTMRCQPILGHNTVFWYRQTMMQGLELLAYFRNRAPLDDSGMPKDRFSAEMPDATLATLKIQPSEPRDSAVYFCASGSLLSGRYNEQFFGPGTRLTVL.

In regard to this clonotype: The junction departs from the called germline gene at one end, perhaps through a read error. The rearrangement uses TRBV6-2 or TRBV6-3 and TRBJ1-5; TRBD1 agrees at 8 bases. The CDR3 has 16 residues. The V gene's germline CDR1 is MNHEY and CDR2 SVGEGT. The DNA for the CDR3 is TGTGTCAGCAGTTACGGGACAGGAAATAGCAATCAGCCCCAGCATTTT. Translation gives CVSSYGTGNSNQPQHF.